This TCR beta chain was found in a study of cytomegalovirus exposure and HLA in healthy donors. Study-level information: HLA-typed donors were the source of approximately 88 million unique TCRs held in an early data release.

Germline-derived CDR1 and CDR2 are SGHTA and FQGTGA. Trimming removed 2 bases from V and 3 bases from J, with 11 bases in between. This CDR3 comprises 15 residues. The study ran its PCR with 60 Vbeta and 13 Jbeta primers. The table came from immunoSEQ multiplex PCR; TCRdb's copy has only in-frame clones and leaves some out. The profile shows 180,000 or so clones, more than 60% of them singletons. Study-wide findings and caveats: As was reported, the classifier diagnosed cytomegalovirus status with high specificity and sensitivity. Later work showed greater clonal expansion in HLA-associated TCR beta chains than in equally common others.

This clone was seen a few times. Its antigen is unknown. This chain joins TRBV7-3 and TRBJ2-1, with D perhaps matching TRBD2 (5 bases). The clonotype comes from a human donor in good health. The sample comprised PBMCs. CDR3 residues: CASSLLPSSYNEQFF. For the CDR3, the DNA is TGTGCCAGCAGCTTATTGCCTAGCAGCTACAATGAGCAGTTCTTC. The variable domain in full, completed from reference TRBV7-3 and TRBJ2-1, reads GAGVSQTPSNKVTEKGKYVELRCDPISGHTALYWYRQSLGQGPEFLIYFQGTGAADDSGLPNDRFFAVRPEGSVSTLKIQRTERGDSAVYLCASSLLPSSYNEQFFGPGTRLTVL.